One and the same sample provided the 29 T cell receptor beta chains below, sequenced in a study of blood T cell repertoires in COVID-19 (dated by TCRdb to about 2020). Libraries came from the immunoSEQ multiplex PCR assay. Entries here come from immuneACCESS through TCRdb and include only in-frame sequences with V and J called. Some clones fail to appear in such tables; in the studies checked, an unresolved V gene covers under half of the shortfall, and the cause of the remainder is unknown. This sample lists more than 250,000 clones; approximately 85% were detected once. Approximately 5.1% of the sample lies in the top ten. Input material: peripheral blood. The source is a middle-aged man with active or convalescent COVID-19.

This chain connects TRBV4-2 to TRBJ2-1; 9 bases are a match to TRBD2. The V and J ends lost 1 base and 7 bases, in that order; junction bases with no gene match: 11. The germline V gene has CDR1 LGHNA and CDR2 YNFKEQ. The CDR3 covers 17 residues. The CDR3 DNA sequence: TGTGCCAGCAGCCAAGGGACGGGCGGGAGGGTAAGAAATGAGCAGTTCTTC. Protein product: CASSQGTGGRVRNEQFF.

There are a few counts of this clone. The rearrangement joins TRBV7-9 to TRBJ2-1, with TRBD2 identical over 8 bases. Germline V gives CDR1 SEHNR, CDR2 FQNEAQ (reference sequence). Trimming cost V 4 bases and J 2 bases; bases outside gene matches: 7. The CDR3 loop spans 16 amino acids. CDR3 amino acids: CASSSSGGRTYNEQFF. The DNA for the CDR3 is TGTGCCAGCAGCTCCTCCGGCGGGAGGACCTACAATGAGCAGTTCTTC.

The rearrangement uses TRBV28 and TRBJ1-2; a weak D match, TRBD1 (6 bases). The germline gives CDR1 MDHEN, CDR2 SYDVKM. The CDR3 loop spans 13 amino acids. V lost 6 bases and J 3 bases, leaving 11 bases between the germline ends. CDR3 amino acids: CASRQGVYYGYTF. Here the CDR3 DNA reads TGTGCCAGCAGACAGGGAGTTTACTATGGCTACACCTTC.

CDR3 sequence (DNA): TGTGCCAGTAGTCCTAGTCAGAACACTGAAGCTTTCTTT. This sequence encodes CASSPSQNTEAFF. V and J are TRBV19 and TRBJ1-1; D call uncertain. V lost 5 bases and J lost 1, with 8 bases in between. The CDR3 is 13 amino acids. Germline CDR1 reads LNHDA; CDR2 reads SQIVND (reference sequence).

J is TRBJ2-1 and V is TRBV18; tentative D call: TRBD2 (5 bases). Trimming took off 4 bases at V and 4 bases at J, with 11 bases between the two ends. Germline V gene data show CDR1 as KGHSH and CDR2 as LQKENI. The CDR3 runs to 14 residues. CDR3: CASSQERLYNEQFF. The CDR3 bases are TGTGCCAGCTCACAGGAGCGGCTTTACAATGAGCAGTTCTTC. Using reference TRBV18 and TRBJ2-1 for the parts outside the CDR3, the full variable domain is NAGVMQNPRHLVRRRGQEARLRCSPMKGHSHVYWYRQLPEEGLKFMVYLQKENIIDESGMPKERFSAEFPKEGPSILRIQQVVRGDSAAYFCASSQERLYNEQFFGPGTRLTVL.

This rearrangement joins TRBV30 to TRBJ2-1, with TRBD2 as a possible D gene (5 bases). Germline assignment: CDR1 GTSNPN and CDR2 SVGIG (reference sequence). There are 16 residues in the CDR3. The germline V and J ends were trimmed by 0 bases and 6 bases, with 18 bases remaining between them. The DNA for the CDR3 is TGTGCCTGGAGTGTACTGATGGGAAAAGGAGGCAATGAGCAGTTCTTC. Translating gives CAWSVLMGKGGNEQFF. The full variable domain, in which reference TRBV30 and TRBJ2-1 provide the parts outside the CDR3, is SQTIHQWPATLVQPVGSPLSLECTVEGTSNPNLYWYRQAAGRGLQLLFYSVGIGQISSEVPQNLSASRPQDRQFILSSKKLLLSDSGFYLCAWSVLMGKGGNEQFFGPGTRLTVL.

This clone appeared a few times. This rearrangement joins TRBV18 to TRBJ1-1; D remains unclear. The length of the CDR3 is 16 residues. V shed 2 bases and J shed 0 bases, with 13 bases lying between them. CDR1 and CDR2 (germline): KGHSH, LQKENI. The CDR3 DNA is TGTGCCAGCTCACCAGGGCTCCGGGGATTGAACACTGAAGCTTTCTTT. Translated, it gives CASSPGLRGLNTEAFF. The full variable domain, rest sourced from reference TRBV18 and TRBJ1-1, is NAGVMQNPRHLVRRRGQEARLRCSPMKGHSHVYWYRQLPEEGLKFMVYLQKENIIDESGMPKERFSAEFPKEGPSILRIQQVVRGDSAAYFCASSPGLRGLNTEAFFGQGTRLTVV.

The gene calls are TRBV11-2 and TRBJ2-7, with a weak D call TRBD1 (6 bases). CDR1 and CDR2 (germline): SGHAT, FQNNGV. This CDR3 contains 14 residues. Trimming cost V 3 bases and J 4 bases, with 13 bases left between them. This chain's CDR3 is CASSLGTNLYEQYF. DNA of the CDR3: TGTGCCAGCAGCTTGGGGACAAATCTATACGAGCAGTACTTC.

The chain joins TRBV3-1 (or the pseudogene TRBV3-2) to TRBJ2-6; 7 bases agree with TRBD1. CDR3 length: 18 amino acids. The germline V gene encodes CDR1 LGHDT and CDR2 YNNKEL (reference sequence). V was clipped by 4 bases and J by 0 bases; unmatched bases: 9. The chain's CDR3 is CASSPRQGVDSGANVLTF. CDR3 nucleotides: TGTGCCAGCAGCCCGCGGCAGGGGGTCGACTCTGGGGCCAACGTCCTGACTTTC.

V is TRBV4-1 and J is TRBJ2-4, with 9 bases identical to TRBD1. Germline V lookup: CDR1 MGHRA, CDR2 YSYEKL. Trimming cost V 0 bases and J 1 base; bases outside gene matches: 7. The CDR3 consists of 18 residues. The CDR3 sequence: CASSQDMTGGSAKNIQYF. Written as DNA, the CDR3 is TGCGCCAGCAGCCAAGATATGACAGGGGGGTCGGCCAAAAACATTCAGTACTTC.

The chain recombines TRBV10-3 with TRBJ2-5; possibly TRBD1 for D (6 bases). Between the trimmed V and J ends, which lost 4 bases and 7 bases, there was a span of 22 bases. Per the germline V gene, CDR1 is ENHRY and CDR2 is SYGVKD. The CDR3 covers 16 residues. In DNA, the CDR3 is TGTGCCATCAGTGGATCCCGCCAGGGGATGGATGGGACCCAGTACTTC. Amino acids: CAISGSRQGMDGTQYF.

The rearrangement joins TRBV18 to TRBJ2-5, with 7 bases aligning to TRBD2. Germline trimming cut 3 bases from V and 2 bases from J; bases unmatched to any gene: 12. CDR1 is KGHSH and CDR2 is LQKENI in the germline V gene. The CDR3 sequence is 17 residues long. The CDR3 DNA reads TGTGCCAGCTCACCTACCGGGGCTAGCGGACGACAAGAGACCCAGTACTTC. It encodes CASSPTGASGRQETQYF.

This chain joins TRBV4-1 and TRBJ2-3; a possible D gene is TRBD2 (5 bases). The CDR3 is 17 amino acids. V was cut by 0 bases and J by 0 bases, with 13 bases left in between. Germline V gene sequence: CDR1 MGHRA, CDR2 YSYEKL. CDR3 in amino acids: CASSQDGVALSTDTQYF. The CDR3 DNA sequence: TGCGCCAGCAGCCAAGATGGGGTAGCGCTTAGCACAGATACGCAGTATTTT.

This sequence joins TRBV28 and TRBJ2-1, with TRBD2 matching 7 bases. V lost 7 bases to trimming and J lost 3 bases; unmatched junction nucleotides: 9. Per germline, CDR1 MDHEN and CDR2 SYDVKM. The CDR3 has 15 residues. CDR3 protein: CASTLGLGHYNEQFF. CDR3 coding DNA: TGTGCCAGCACACTCGGACTAGGCCACTACAATGAGCAGTTCTTC.

This sequence joins TRBV2 and TRBJ1-2, with D perhaps matching TRBD1 (6 bases). Between the trimmed V and J ends, which lost 4 bases and 4 bases, there was a span of 13 bases. Germline assignment: CDR1 SNHLY and CDR2 FYNNEI. The CDR3 totals 14 residues. CDR3 protein: CASSGGGAGYGYTF. CDR3 coding DNA: TGTGCCAGCAGTGGGGGGGGCGCCGGCTATGGCTACACCTTC.

The rearrangement uses TRBV6-2 or TRBV6-3 and TRBJ1-2; D unresolved. The CDR3 covers 14 residues. V lost 6 bases and J lost 8, with 19 bases in between. Germline-derived CDR1 and CDR2 are MNHEY and SVGEGT. CDR3 DNA: TGTGCCAGCAGCCCAGGAGACCCGCTCGGGGGCTACACCTTC. Encoded protein: CASSPGDPLGGYTF.

This chain joins TRBV27 and TRBJ2-3; D possibly corresponds to TRBD1 (5 bases). V was cut by 5 bases and J by 11 bases, with 17 bases left in between. The CDR3 consists of 13 residues. Germline V CDR1 and CDR2: MNHEY, SMNVEV (reference sequence). The CDR3 nucleotides read TGTGCCAGCAGTCGCCCCCGGGTGGGGCTGCAGTATTTT. Protein sequence: CASSRPRVGLQYF.

The CDR3 sequence is CASSGRTSGRRLDEQFF. The CDR3 bases are TGTGCCAGCAGTGGCCGGACTAGCGGGAGGAGGTTGGATGAGCAGTTCTTC. The genes are TRBV6-1 and TRBJ2-1, with 14 positions matching TRBD2. Per the germline V gene, CDR1 is MNHNS and CDR2 is SASEGT. This CDR3 has 17 amino acids. V gave up 4 bases and J gave up 8 bases; unmatched junction bases: 10.

Concerning this clone itself: The same CDR3 arises from other DNA sequences in this sample as well. J is TRBJ2-7 and V is TRBV20-1; 7 nucleotides agree with TRBD1. Germline V gene sequence: CDR1 DFQATT, CDR2 SNEGSKA (reference sequence). The J segment lost 5 bases and the V segment lost 6 bases, leaving 4 bases of the junction unmatched. The CDR3 covers 11 residues. For the CDR3, the DNA is TGCAGTGCCAGACAGGGAAACGAGCAGTACTTC. Translated, it gives CSARQGNEQYF.

The chain joins TRBV5-8 to TRBJ1-1; D gene unclear. The germline V gene encodes CDR1 SGHTS and CDR2 YDEGEE. Deletions cut 4 bases from V and 5 bases from J, with 9 bases between. This CDR3 region has 12 residues. For the CDR3, the DNA is TGTGCCAGCAGCGTCGGTTGGACTGAAGCTTTCTTT. As protein: CASSVGWTEAFF.

This clone was seen just once. This chain uses TRBV25-1 with TRBJ2-1; D may be TRBD2 (5 bases). Trimming cost V 2 bases and J 6 bases, with 14 bases left between them. The CDR3 is made up of 15 amino acids. Per the germline V gene, CDR1 is MGHDK and CDR2 is SYGVNS. CDR3 amino acids: CASSERRLAGNEQFF. The DNA of the CDR3 is TGTGCCAGCAGTGAACGACGGCTAGCAGGCAATGAGCAGTTCTTC.

This clone has ten or more counts. The chain is built from TRBV5-4 and TRBJ1-2; D is uncertain. There are 14 residues in the CDR3. CDR1 and CDR2 from the germline V gene are SGHNT and YYREEE (reference sequence). With 0 bases removed from V and 4 bases from J, the gap between germline ends came to 10 bases. The CDR3 sequence is CASSLERSSYGYTF. The CDR3 nucleotides read TGTGCCAGCAGCTTGGAGCGCAGCTCCTATGGCTACACCTTC.

The genes are TRBV20-1 and TRBJ2-2; D is unresolved. The V and J ends lost 6 bases and 7 bases respectively, with 9 bases between them. The CDR3 totals 11 residues. CDR1 and CDR2 (germline): DFQATT, SNEGSKA (reference sequence). The CDR3, as DNA: TGCAGTGCGCTGGAGAACGGGGAGCTGTTTTTT. It yields the protein CSALENGELFF.

The chain employs TRBV5-1 and TRBJ1-6; D is perhaps TRBD1 (5 bases). V lost 0 bases and J 8 bases, leaving 6 bases between the germline ends. Germline V lookup: CDR1 SGHRS, CDR2 YFSETQ. The CDR3 contains 13 residues. The CDR3 DNA reads as TGCGCCAGCAGCTTGGCGGGGGATTCACCCCTCCACTTT. Translated, it gives CASSLAGDSPLHF.

This clone was seen a single time. The chain links TRBV19 to TRBJ1-3; 7 bases agree with TRBD1. V gave up 3 bases and J gave up 1 base; unmatched junction bases: 6. CDR1 and CDR2 from the germline V gene are LNHDA and SQIVND (reference sequence). This CDR3 contains 16 residues. The CDR3: CASSMTQGFSGNTIYF. In DNA, the CDR3 is TGTGCCAGTAGTATGACACAGGGGTTTTCTGGAAACACCATATATTTT.

The rearrangement links TRBV6-1 to TRBJ2-3, with D uncertain. V dropped 1 base and J dropped 5 bases, with 10 bases sitting between them. The CDR3 extends over 14 amino acids. CDR1 MNHNS and CDR2 SASEGT come from the germline V gene. The CDR3 region is CASSEGSAVDTQYF. The CDR3 nucleotides are TGTGCCAGCAGTGAAGGTAGTGCTGTAGATACGCAGTATTTT.

The gene calls are TRBV28 and TRBJ2-1; D unresolved. CDR3 size: 11 residues. CDR1 is MDHEN and CDR2 is SYDVKM in the germline V gene. Trimming pared 5 bases from V and 9 bases from J, leaving 8 bases between. CDR3 residues: CASSQALEQFF. In DNA form, the CDR3 reads TGTGCCAGCAGTCAAGCCCTTGAGCAGTTCTTC.

The rearrangement uses TRBV10-3 and TRBJ2-5; 10 bases are shared with TRBD2. With V trimmed by 6 bases and J by 6 bases, 16 bases remained unmatched. The V gene's germline CDR1 is ENHRY and CDR2 SYGVKD. This CDR3 region has 17 residues. CDR3 protein: CAIRYSSGSGGEKTQYF. The CDR3 nucleotides read TGTGCCATCAGATACTCTAGCGGGAGTGGGGGGGAGAAGACCCAGTACTTC.

J is TRBJ1-5 and V is TRBV19; 8 bases line up with TRBD1. The length of the CDR3 is 17 residues. Germline CDR1 LNHDA, CDR2 SQIVND (reference sequence). V lost 2 bases and J lost 7; bases outside the gene matches: 13. CDR3 in amino acids: CASSIRGNRGSRQPQHF. CDR3 bases: TGTGCCAGTAGTATAAGGGGAAACAGGGGGAGCAGGCAGCCCCAGCATTTT.